There are a few counts of the clone carrying this T cell receptor (beta chain). CDR1 is SEHNR, CDR2 FQNEAQ, per germline (reference sequence). The CDR3 length is 15 residues. V lost 1 base and J 3 bases, leaving 9 bases between the germline ends. These data come from a study of response to subunit inactivated influenza vaccine. TCRdb re-called the RT-PCR reads through MiXCR, storing one row per CDR3 protein. The sample lists around 570,000 distinct CDR3 sequences, around 11% occurring once. These data were likewise used in another study, on T cells expressing NK-cell markers. That paper notes: TCR beta libraries carry UMIs added by 5'RACE template switching. The share of CD8+ T cells held by dominant NKG2C+ clonotypes was about 1.0-8% in roughly 6 donors. Nothing established the HCMV specificity of expanded NKG2C+ T cell clones.

The receptor comes from a man between 50 and 59 years old who received an inactivated influenza vaccine. This chain uses TRBV7-9 with TRBJ2-2; no definite D call. The sample here was PBMCs from blood, taken on the day of vaccination. The CDR3 sequence is CASSLVLQHTGELFF. CDR3 DNA sequence: TGTGCCAGCAGCTTAGTTCTACAGCACACCGGGGAGCTGTTTTTT.